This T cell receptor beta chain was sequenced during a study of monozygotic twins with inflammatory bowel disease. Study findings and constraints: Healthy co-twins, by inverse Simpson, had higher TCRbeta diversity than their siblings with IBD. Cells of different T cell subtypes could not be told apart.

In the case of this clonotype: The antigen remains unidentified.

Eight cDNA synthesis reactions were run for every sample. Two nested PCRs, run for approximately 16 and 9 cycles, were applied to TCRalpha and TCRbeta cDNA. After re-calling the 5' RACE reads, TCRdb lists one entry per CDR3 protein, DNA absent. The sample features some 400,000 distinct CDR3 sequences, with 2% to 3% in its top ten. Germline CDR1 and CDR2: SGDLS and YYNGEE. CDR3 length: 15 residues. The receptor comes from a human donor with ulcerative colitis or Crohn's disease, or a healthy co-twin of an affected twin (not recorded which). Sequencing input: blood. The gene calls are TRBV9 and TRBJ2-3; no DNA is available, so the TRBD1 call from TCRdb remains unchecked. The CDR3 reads CASSVGGPSTDTQYF.